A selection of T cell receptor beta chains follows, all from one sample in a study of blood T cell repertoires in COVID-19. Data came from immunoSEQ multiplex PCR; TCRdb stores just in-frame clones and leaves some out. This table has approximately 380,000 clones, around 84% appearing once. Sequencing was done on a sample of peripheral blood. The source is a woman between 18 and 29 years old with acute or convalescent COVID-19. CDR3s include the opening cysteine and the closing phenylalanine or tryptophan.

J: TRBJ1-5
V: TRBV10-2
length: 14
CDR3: CASRVADSNQPQHF

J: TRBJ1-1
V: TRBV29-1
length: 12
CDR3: CSVADSSIGAFF

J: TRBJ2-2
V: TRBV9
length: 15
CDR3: CASSVASGSAGELFF

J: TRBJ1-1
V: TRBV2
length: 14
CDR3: CASTDRGTTAEAFF

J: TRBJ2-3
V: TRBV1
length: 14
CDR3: CTSSLFTRVDTQYF

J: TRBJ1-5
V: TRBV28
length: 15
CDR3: CASSLTGRLNQPQHF

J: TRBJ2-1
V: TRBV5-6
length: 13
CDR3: CASSWGQGPGQFF

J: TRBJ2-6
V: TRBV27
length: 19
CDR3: CASSSRLAGGKSGANVLTF

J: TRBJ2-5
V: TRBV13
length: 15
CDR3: CASSLGDRVRETQYF

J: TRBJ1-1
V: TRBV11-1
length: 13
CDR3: CASSPQLNTEAFF

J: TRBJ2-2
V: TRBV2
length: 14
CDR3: CASSFRGHTGELFF

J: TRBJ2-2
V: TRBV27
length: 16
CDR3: CASSKGQGLNTGELFF

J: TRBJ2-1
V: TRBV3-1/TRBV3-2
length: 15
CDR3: CASSRPGQVYNEQFF

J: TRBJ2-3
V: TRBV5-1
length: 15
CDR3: CASSLLADSTDTQYF

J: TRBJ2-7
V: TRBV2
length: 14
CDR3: CASSETSGPYEQYF

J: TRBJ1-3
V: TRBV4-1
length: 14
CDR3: CASSQGPSGNTIYF

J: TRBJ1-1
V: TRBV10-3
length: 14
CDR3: CAISEAGVNTEAFF

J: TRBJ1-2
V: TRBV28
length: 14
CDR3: CASSPQGKGYGYTF

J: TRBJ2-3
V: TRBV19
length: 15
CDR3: CASSGNSFSTDTQYF

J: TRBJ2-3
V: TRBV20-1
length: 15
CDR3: CSASKAGEGTDTQYF

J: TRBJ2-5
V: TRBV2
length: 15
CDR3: CASSEVGLKQETQYF

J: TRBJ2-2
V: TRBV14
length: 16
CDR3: CASSPWTGEGSGELFF

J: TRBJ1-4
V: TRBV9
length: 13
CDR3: CASSAHPQEKLFF

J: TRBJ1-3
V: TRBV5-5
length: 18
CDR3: CASSPGAGGTIRGNTIYF

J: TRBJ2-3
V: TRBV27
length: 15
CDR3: CASSFLPGTQDTQYF

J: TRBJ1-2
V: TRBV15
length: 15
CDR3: CATSRGRQGDYGYTF

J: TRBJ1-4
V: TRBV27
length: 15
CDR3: CASSHLTGGIEKLFF

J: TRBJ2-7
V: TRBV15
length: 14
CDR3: CATSSATGLYEQYF

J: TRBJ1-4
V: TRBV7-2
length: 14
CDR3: CASSARGRDEKLFF

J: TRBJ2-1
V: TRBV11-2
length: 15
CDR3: CASSLTSGVGDEQFF

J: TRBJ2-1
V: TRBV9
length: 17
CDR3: CASSPLGSAISVNEQFF

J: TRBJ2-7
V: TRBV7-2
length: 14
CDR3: CASSLSGKDYEQYF

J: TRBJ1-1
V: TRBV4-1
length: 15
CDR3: CASSQEGTGGTEAFF

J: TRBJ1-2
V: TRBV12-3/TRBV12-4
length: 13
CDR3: CASSSPREGGYTF

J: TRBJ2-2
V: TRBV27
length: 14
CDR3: CASSLFGGTGELFF

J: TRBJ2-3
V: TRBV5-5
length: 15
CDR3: CASSLLSGGVDTQYF

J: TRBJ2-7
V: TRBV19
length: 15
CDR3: CASSRASGRAYEQYF

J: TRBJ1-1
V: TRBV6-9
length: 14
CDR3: CASSPPYSGTEAFF

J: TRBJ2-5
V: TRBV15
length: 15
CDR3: CATSRVETDKATQYF

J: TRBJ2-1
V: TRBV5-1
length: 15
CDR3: CASREGQDSYNEQFF

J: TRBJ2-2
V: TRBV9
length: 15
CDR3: CASSDRRHFGGELFF

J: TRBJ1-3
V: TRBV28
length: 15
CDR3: CASHRELSSGNTIYF

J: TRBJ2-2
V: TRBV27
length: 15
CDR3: CASSILGQNTGELFF

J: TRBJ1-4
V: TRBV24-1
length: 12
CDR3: CATSDGAEKLFF

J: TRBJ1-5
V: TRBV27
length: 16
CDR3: CASSLSWTLSNQPQHF

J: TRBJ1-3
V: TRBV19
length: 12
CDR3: CASRHPGNTIYF

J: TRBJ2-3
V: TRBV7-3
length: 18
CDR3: CASSLLASGGAGTDTQYF

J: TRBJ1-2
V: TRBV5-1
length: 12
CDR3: CASSLLDSGYTF

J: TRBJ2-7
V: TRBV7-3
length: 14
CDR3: CASSLGGAQYEQYF

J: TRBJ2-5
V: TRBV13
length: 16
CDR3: CASSRRQGEEGETQYF

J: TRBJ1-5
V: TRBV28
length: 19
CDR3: CASSFISGGTGLGNQPQHF

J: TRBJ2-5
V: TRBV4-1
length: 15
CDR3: CASSQAEAEQETQYF

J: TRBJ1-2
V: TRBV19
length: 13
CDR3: CASSIQSNYGYTF

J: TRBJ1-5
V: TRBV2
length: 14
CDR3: CASRLTGGGQPQHF